The clone carrying this TCR beta chain was counted between two and nine times. The target antigen is unknown. Sequencing was performed with immunoSEQ multiplex PCR; in TCRdb, only in-frame clones are kept and a portion is missing. The table shows 75,000 to 95,000 clones, with 90% occurring only once. These data are taken from a study of OX40 agonist ivuxolimab in advanced cancers. Study as a whole: With ivuxolimab, an agonistic anti-OX40 (CD134) antibody, patients were treated.

Overall study findings and caveats: There was clonal expansion of CD4+ and CD8+ blood T cells by week 6 at 0.1 to 3.0 mg/kg.

The sequenced sample was CD4+ or CD8+ T cells sorted from blood, obtained in a trial of the OX40 agonist ivuxolimab. This receptor was obtained from an adult with an advanced solid tumor such as melanoma, head and neck, liver or kidney cancer.

The CDR3 here is CASSEGTGMAGELFF. The CDR3 coding sequence is TGTGCCAGCAGTGAGGGGACAGGGATGGCCGGGGAGCTGTTTTTT. The chain links TRBV2 to TRBJ2-2; 9 bases fit TRBD1. The CDR3 is made up of 15 amino acids. Trimming at V came to 3 bases and at J to 6 bases, leaving 5 bases not matched to a gene. Germline V CDR1 and CDR2: SNHLY, FYNNEI.